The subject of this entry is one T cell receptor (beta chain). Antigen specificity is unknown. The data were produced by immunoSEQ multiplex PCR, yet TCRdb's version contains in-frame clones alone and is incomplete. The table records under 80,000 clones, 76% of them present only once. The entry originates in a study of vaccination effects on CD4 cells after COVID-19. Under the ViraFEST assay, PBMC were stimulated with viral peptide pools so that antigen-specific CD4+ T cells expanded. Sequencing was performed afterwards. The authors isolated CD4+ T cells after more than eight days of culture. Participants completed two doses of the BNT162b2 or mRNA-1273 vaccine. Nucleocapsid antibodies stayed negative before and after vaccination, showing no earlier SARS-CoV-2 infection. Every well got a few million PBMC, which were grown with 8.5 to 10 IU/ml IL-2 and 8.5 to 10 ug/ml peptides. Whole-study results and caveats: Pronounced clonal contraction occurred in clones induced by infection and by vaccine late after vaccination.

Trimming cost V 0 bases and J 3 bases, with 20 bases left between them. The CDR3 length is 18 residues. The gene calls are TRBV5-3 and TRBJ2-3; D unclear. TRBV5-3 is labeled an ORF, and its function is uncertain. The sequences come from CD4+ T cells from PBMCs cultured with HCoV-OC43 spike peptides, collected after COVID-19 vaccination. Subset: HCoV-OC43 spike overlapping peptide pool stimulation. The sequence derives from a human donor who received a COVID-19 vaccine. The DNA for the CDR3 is TGTGCCAGAAGCTTGGAGTCCCAACCTGGCTTCCCAACAGATACGCAGTATTTT. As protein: CARSLESQPGFPTDTQYF.